Shown below are 29 T cell receptor beta chains from a single sample sequenced in a study of T cells expressing NK-cell markers. From its re-call of the 5' RACE reads, TCRdb lists each CDR3 protein once, without DNA. The table gives about 110,000 distinct CDR3 sequences; the top ten clones make up roughly 20% of it. The sequenced sample consisted of blood T cells: a sorted CD56 or NKG2C T cell subset, CD4+ or CD8+ T cells, or bulk PBMC T cells (not recorded which). These receptors originate from a woman between 18 and 75 years old in good health.

The chain is built from TRBV6-5 and TRBJ2-3; TCRdb proposes TRBD2, but this gene call is untestable without DNA. Germline V CDR1 and CDR2: MNHEY, SVGAGI. CDR3 length equals 15 residues. CDR3 in amino acids: CASSYLAGRTDTQYF.

The chain uses TRBV7-6 and TRBJ1-4; TCRdb names TRBD1, which stays unverified in the absence of DNA. The CDR3 contains 13 residues. Germline CDR1 reads SGHVS; CDR2 reads FNYEAQ. This chain's CDR3 is CASSQGSFEKLFF.

This chain joins TRBV27 and TRBJ2-1; the TRBD1 assignment by TCRdb is unverifiable without DNA. Germline CDR1 is MNHEY and CDR2 is SMNVEV (reference sequence). The CDR3 sequence is 16 residues long. This CDR3 reads CASSLSGQGPYNEQFF.

The rearrangement joins TRBV4-1 to TRBJ1-2; the TRBD1 assignment by TCRdb is unverifiable without DNA. This CDR3 is built from 14 residues. Germline V gene lookup returns CDR1 MGHRA and CDR2 YSYEKL. This CDR3 reads CASSYDRADYGYTF.

This chain connects TRBV2 to TRBJ2-3; absent DNA, TCRdb's TRBD1 call cannot be checked. CDR3 length equals 16 residues. Germline values: CDR1 SNHLY, CDR2 FYNNEI. The CDR3 region is CASSEVWTGDLDTQYF.

The V call is TRBV28, the J call TRBJ2-1; checking the TCRdb D call of TRBD2 is not possible without DNA. Germline assignment: CDR1 MDHEN and CDR2 SYDVKM. The CDR3 spans 13 residues. CDR3 region: CASMGLADNEQFF. Full variable domain (outside the CDR3, taken from reference TRBV28 and TRBJ2-1): DVKVTQSSRYLVKRTGEKVFLECVQDMDHENMFWYRQDPGLGLRLIYFSYDVKMKEKGDIPEGYSVSREKKERFSLILESASTNQTSMYLCASMGLADNEQFFGPGTRLTVL.

The gene calls are TRBV3-1 and TRBJ2-7. CDR3 length: 13 amino acids. CDR1 is LGHDT, CDR2 YNNKEL, per germline (reference sequence). The chain's CDR3 is CASSQVRSSEQYF.

The chain recombines TRBV4-3 with TRBJ2-3; TCRdb lists TRBD1, though no DNA is available to test this call. This CDR3 comprises 14 residues. Germline lookup yields CDR1 LGHNA and CDR2 YSLEER. CDR3 in amino acids: CASSQEDNADTQYF.

V usage is TRBV4-3 and J usage is TRBJ2-2. The CDR3 is 14 amino acids. In germline, CDR1 is LGHNA, CDR2 YSLEER. CDR3 in amino acids: CASSQDPNTGELFF.

The chain combines TRBV4-3 with TRBJ2-3. The CDR3 has 13 residues. Germline V gene data show CDR1 as LGHNA and CDR2 as YSLEER. This CDR3 reads CASSLRGVDTQYF.

The chain is built from TRBV7-9 and TRBJ2-5; TCRdb gives TRBD1 as the D gene, but with no DNA this cannot be confirmed. This CDR3 has 15 residues. Germline CDR1 reads SEHNR; CDR2 reads FQNEAQ (reference sequence). Here the CDR3 reads CASSHPQGEQETQYF. The full variable domain, in which reference TRBV7-9 and TRBJ2-5 provide the parts outside the CDR3, is DTGVSQNPRHKITKRGQNVTFRCDPISEHNRLYWYRQTLGQGPEFLTYFQNEAQLEKSRLLSDRFSAERPKGSFSTLEIQRTEQGDSAMYLCASSHPQGEQETQYFGPGTRLLVL.

The chain uses TRBV29-1 and TRBJ2-2; no DNA is available, so the TRBD1 call from TCRdb remains unchecked. Germline V gene lookup returns CDR1 SQVTM and CDR2 ANQGSEA. CDR3 length: 14 residues. The CDR3: CSVEVTGNTGELFF.

The genes are TRBV11-2 and TRBJ1-1; with no DNA, the TCRdb D assignment of TRBD1 cannot be verified. The germline V gene encodes CDR1 SGHAT and CDR2 FQNNGV. The CDR3 is 13 residues long. Here the CDR3 reads CASSVGQGGEAFF.

This chain connects TRBV5-4 to TRBJ2-3. Germline V gene lookup returns CDR1 SGHNT and CDR2 YYREEE (reference sequence). CDR3 length: 16 residues. CDR3 amino acids: CASSLYGESSTDTQYF.

The V gene is TRBV7-9, the J gene TRBJ2-2; the D call from TCRdb, TRBD1, cannot be confirmed without DNA. The CDR3 totals 17 residues. The germline V gene encodes CDR1 SEHNR and CDR2 FQNEAQ (reference sequence). The chain's CDR3 is CASSPGVPGLNTGELFF.

This chain uses TRBV29-1 with TRBJ2-1; TCRdb's D call, TRBD2, is unchecked because there is no DNA. Looked up from germline, CDR1 is SQVTM and CDR2 is ANQGSEA. This CDR3 has 18 residues. CDR3 in amino acids: CSVNLLAGVLGSYNEQFF.

The chain couples TRBV7-7 to TRBJ2-1; TCRdb outputs TRBD2, but without DNA this stays unchecked. The CDR3 runs to 15 residues. Germline V gene sequence: CDR1 SSHAT, CDR2 FNYEAQ (reference sequence). The CDR3 loop is CASSPGLATGNEQFF.

V is TRBV28 and J is TRBJ2-7; TCRdb designates TRBD1, a call that cannot be tested without DNA. There are 13 residues in the CDR3. Per the germline V gene, CDR1 is MDHEN and CDR2 is SYDVKM. This CDR3 reads CASSEGSVYEQYF. The complete variable domain, with remaining parts taken from reference TRBV28 and TRBJ2-7, reads DVKVTQSSRYLVKRTGEKVFLECVQDMDHENMFWYRQDPGLGLRLIYFSYDVKMKEKGDIPEGYSVSREKKERFSLILESASTNQTSMYLCASSEGSVYEQYFGPGTRLTVT.

The V and J genes are TRBV7-7 and TRBJ1-2; TCRdb's D gene call, TRBD1, goes unchecked for lack of DNA. There are 15 residues in the CDR3. Germline loops: CDR1 SSHAT, CDR2 FNYEAQ (reference sequence). The CDR3 loop is CASSRVDRPFRPYTF.

This chain joins TRBV4-2 and TRBJ2-3. The CDR3 extends over 18 amino acids. Per the germline V gene, CDR1 is LGHNA and CDR2 is YNFKEQ. The chain's CDR3 is CASSQEPSGLVSTDTQYF.

CDR3 region: CASSPGLAGKETQYF. This chain joins TRBV7-7 and TRBJ2-5; TCRdb lists TRBD2, though no DNA is available to test this call. The CDR3 has 15 residues. The germline CDR1 and CDR2 sequences are SSHAT and FNYEAQ (reference sequence).

The V call is TRBV5-4, the J call TRBJ2-7; TCRdb indicates TRBD2, and absent DNA this call remains unverified. Per germline, CDR1 SGHNT and CDR2 YYREEE (reference sequence). The CDR3 contains 15 residues. CDR3: CASSLPSGRAYEQYF.

The chain has TRBV12-3 or TRBV12-4 and TRBJ2-7; lacking DNA, the TRBD1 call made by TCRdb goes unchecked. This CDR3 has 12 residues. Here the CDR3 reads CASSGDGYEQYF.

The genes are TRBV4-2 and TRBJ2-3; the TCRdb call, TRBD2, lacks DNA for checking. Germline lookup yields CDR1 LGHNA and CDR2 YNFKEQ. This CDR3 comprises 18 residues. This CDR3 is CASSQEADRGGRADTQYF.

The CDR3 here is CASSGKTGRVYGYTF. The chain employs TRBV19 and TRBJ1-2. The CDR3 contains 15 residues. Germline loops: CDR1 LNHDA, CDR2 SQIVND (reference sequence). Complete variable domain (other parts from reference TRBV19 and TRBJ1-2): DGGITQSPKYLFRKEGQNVTLSCEQNLNHDAMYWYRQDPGQGLRLIYYSQIVNDFQKGDIAEGYSVSREKKESFPLTVTSAQKNPTAFYLCASSGKTGRVYGYTFGSGTRLTVV.

V gene TRBV5-6 combines with J gene TRBJ2-3. This CDR3 region has 15 residues. Germline lookup yields CDR1 SGHDT and CDR2 YYEEEE. CDR3 in amino acids: CASSLGVTSTDTQYF.

V and J are TRBV11-2 and TRBJ2-5; the TCRdb call, TRBD1, lacks DNA for checking. This CDR3 is 15 amino acids long. CDR1 and CDR2 from the germline V gene are SGHAT and FQNNGV. This chain's CDR3 is CASSFGQRVEETQYF.

The chain combines TRBV20-1 with TRBJ2-1; absent DNA, TCRdb's TRBD1 call cannot be checked. The CDR3 is 18 amino acids. Germline-derived CDR1 and CDR2 are DFQATT and SNEGSKA (reference sequence). This CDR3 is CSARDSPPRMGGHGEQFF.

The gene calls are TRBV9 and TRBJ1-1; TCRdb designates TRBD1, a call that cannot be tested without DNA. The CDR3 is 15 amino acids. In germline, CDR1 is SGDLS, CDR2 YYNGEE. CDR3 loop: CASSAYRVGYTEAFF. Full variable domain (rest looked up from reference TRBV9 and TRBJ1-1): DSGVTQTPKHLITATGQRVTLRCSPRSGDLSVYWYQQSLDQGLQFLIQYYNGEERAKGNILERFSAQQFPDLHSELNLSSLELGDSALYFCASSAYRVGYTEAFFGQGTRLTVV.